The present entry profiles one T cell receptor (beta chain) with its context. What antigen it recognizes has not been identified. No base quality values were provided; no much bigger clone lies one nucleotide off. This specimen belongs to a study of T cell changes during pregnancy in multiple sclerosis (dated by TCRdb to about 2019). For context, the study as a whole: The study examined how the T cell repertoire changed over the course of pregnancy in women with multiple sclerosis.

Library creation used the immunoSEQ multiplex PCR assay. TCRdb provides this immuneACCESS table in a form limited to in-frame rearrangements. Some clones are lacking; in checked studies, under half of them reflect an unresolved V gene, and why the rest are absent is not known. This sample gives around 100,000 clones in total; roughly 90% of them show up just once. The top ten constitute roughly 1.4% of the sample. This clonotype was sampled from a female donor with multiple sclerosis, enrolled in a pregnancy study. Sequencing used peripheral blood, obtained in the third trimester of pregnancy.

The CDR3 sequence is CASSPLPPGTGSNQPQHF. DNA sequence: TGTGCCAGCTCACCACTCCCTCCGGGGACAGGGAGCAATCAGCCCCAGCATTTT. Rearrangement joined TRBV18 to TRBJ1-5, and TRBD1 aligns with 9 junction nucleotides. The germline V gene yields KGHSH for CDR1 and LQKENI for CDR2. V is trimmed back by 1 base and J by 1 base, and the junction contains 8 bases that no gene match accounts for. Its CDR3 holds 18 amino acids, cysteine through phenylalanine. Just the 54-base CDR3 DNA is kept, in frame starting at base 1.